A selection of T cell receptor beta chains follows, all from one sample in a study of hypomethylating agent response in myelodysplastic syndrome. TCRdb keeps only in-frame clones here, not all; method: immunoSEQ multiplex PCR. The table records 7,000 or so clones, more than 85% of them present only once. The sample in question was bone marrow, obtained before or after starting hypomethylating agent treatment for myelodysplastic syndrome (not recorded which). The receptor set was obtained from a human donor with myelodysplastic syndrome. Each CDR3 is given with its conserved first and last residue.

v_call	j_call	cdr3_aa
TRBV7-2	TRBJ1-5	CASSFDRGSNQPQHF
TRBV25-1	TRBJ2-5	CASSERGYSWETQYF
TRBV15	TRBJ2-1	CATSRGGTGGTNNEQFF
TRBV7-2	TRBJ1-1	CASSLESTEAFF
TRBV4-3	TRBJ2-6	CASSPRLAVSSGANVLTF
TRBV5-6	TRBJ2-7	CASSLARGGYEQYF
TRBV7-9	TRBJ1-1	CASSLSTEAFF
TRBV5-4	TRBJ1-2	CASSLGGDFGYTF
TRBV19	TRBJ1-5	CASSSGTGGQNQPQHF
TRBV7-8	TRBJ2-5	CASSLVTAGGFETQYF
TRBV19	TRBJ2-2	CASTDRAVTGELFF
TRBV7-2	TRBJ2-2	CASSSKRGGAGELFF
TRBV7-2	TRBJ1-1	CASSFGQGNTEAFF
TRBV28	TRBJ2-3	CASLPSPGVTDTQYF
TRBV7-2	TRBJ2-2	CASSLLRGGVAGELFF
TRBV29-1	TRBJ1-4	CSARVGEKLFF
TRBV11-2	TRBJ1-1	CASSLDPGTGAGAFF
TRBV2	TRBJ1-2	CASSVSTQGPYGYTF
TRBV12-5	TRBJ2-4	CASGITGSDIQYF
TRBV5-1	TRBJ1-2	CASSGGQAYIYGYTF
TRBV11-2	TRBJ2-7	CASSYAGHAYEQYF
TRBV27	TRBJ1-1	CASRSTGLTEAFF
TRBV19	TRBJ2-3	CATRGLGDTQYF
TRBV27	TRBJ2-5	CASSFPLAGGPGETQYF
TRBV5-4	TRBJ2-5	CASRGQGQETQYF
TRBV6-6	TRBJ2-7	CASSAPGARGYEQYF
TRBV2	TRBJ2-2	CASRPGQGATGELFF
TRBV6-1	TRBJ1-1	CASSEAPGVDVAFF
TRBV7-8	TRBJ1-1	CASSSTGRTEAFF
TRBV7-2	TRBJ1-1	CASTRVPGGAEAFF
TRBV7-2	TRBJ1-4	CASSFDQRIGEKLFF
TRBV10-3	TRBJ1-1	CAIRWTENTEAFF
TRBV9	TRBJ2-3	CASSVSGLAGGLSTDTQYF
TRBV7-9	TRBJ2-2	CASSSPLMGGRTGELFF
TRBV18	TRBJ1-5	CASSPLGVDQPQHF
TRBV6-4	TRBJ2-1	CASSDSGLEYNEQFF
TRBV5-1	TRBJ2-3	CASITGGGGGTDTQYF
TRBV9	TRBJ2-3	CASSVGSDTQYF
TRBV7-2	TRBJ2-5	CASSSTLAGGQETQYF
TRBV19	TRBJ2-3	CASSIGFTSGGITDTQYF
TRBV30	TRBJ1-4	CAWGTDNEKLFF
TRBV10-2	TRBJ2-1	CASSDDSRSSYNEQFF
TRBV27	TRBJ2-2	CASSFTVPITGELFF
TRBV5-6	TRBJ1-2	CASSLEAALTGYTF